This record covers a single T cell receptor (beta chain). The target antigen is unknown. Trimming removed 0 bases at V and 6 bases at J, with 9 bases between. The length of the CDR3 is 14 residues. Germline lookup yields CDR1 ENHRY and CDR2 SYGVKD. The assay was immunoSEQ multiplex PCR, and TCRdb's table has in-frame clones only and misses some. The repertoire holds tens of thousands of clones, with roughly 80% as singletons. The sample originates from a study of OX40 agonist ivuxolimab in advanced cancers. Study-level results: Researchers did not determine the expanded peripheral T cells' antigen specificity.

Any history of autoimmune disease or systemic immunosuppression disqualified patients. Cycle 7 day 1, cycle 4 day 1, and baseline were the timepoints at which blood was sampled. The sequence was obtained from an adult with an advanced solid tumor such as melanoma, head and neck, liver or kidney cancer. The chain joins TRBV10-3 to TRBJ2-1; no clear D. Source: CD4+ or CD8+ T cells sorted from blood, taken in a trial of the OX40 agonist ivuxolimab. CDR3 coding DNA: TGTGCCATCAGTGAGTCGGCCACGGGCAATGAGCAGTTCTTC. This sequence encodes CAISESATGNEQFF.